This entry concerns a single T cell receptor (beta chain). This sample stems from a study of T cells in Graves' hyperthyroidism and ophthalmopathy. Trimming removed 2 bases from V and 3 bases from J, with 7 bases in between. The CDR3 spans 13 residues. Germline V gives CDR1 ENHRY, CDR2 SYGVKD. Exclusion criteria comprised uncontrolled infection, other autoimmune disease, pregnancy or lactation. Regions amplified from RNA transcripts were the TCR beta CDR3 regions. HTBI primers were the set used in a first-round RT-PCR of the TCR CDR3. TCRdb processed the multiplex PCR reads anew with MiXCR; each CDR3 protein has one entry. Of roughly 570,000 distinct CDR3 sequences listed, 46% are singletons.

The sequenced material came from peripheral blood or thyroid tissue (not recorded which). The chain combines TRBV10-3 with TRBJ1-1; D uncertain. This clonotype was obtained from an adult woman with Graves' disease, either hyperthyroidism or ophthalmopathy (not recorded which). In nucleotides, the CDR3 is TGTGCCATCAGTGAGGGTTCAGACACTGAAGCTTTCTTT. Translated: CAISEGSDTEAFF.